This TCR beta chain was captured in a study of early T cells in non-severe SARS-CoV-2 infection. Each CDR3 protein is one row after TCRdb ran MiXCR on the 5' RACE reads. Here the sample spans about 130,000 distinct CDR3 sequences, around 14% being singletons. Deletions cut 3 bases from V and 0 bases from J, with 9 bases between. Germline loops: CDR1 DFQATT, CDR2 SNEGSKA (reference sequence). This CDR3 has 14 amino acids. Sequences were obtained from whole blood. This chain joins TRBV20-1 and TRBJ1-5; D not certain. The TCR sequence derives from an adult who was a healthcare worker with PCR-confirmed SARS-CoV-2 infection or an uninfected control (not recorded which). The CDR3 reads CSARLGNSNQPQHF. The CDR3 nucleotides read TGCAGTGCTAGGCTAGGGAATAGCAATCAGCCCCAGCATTTT.